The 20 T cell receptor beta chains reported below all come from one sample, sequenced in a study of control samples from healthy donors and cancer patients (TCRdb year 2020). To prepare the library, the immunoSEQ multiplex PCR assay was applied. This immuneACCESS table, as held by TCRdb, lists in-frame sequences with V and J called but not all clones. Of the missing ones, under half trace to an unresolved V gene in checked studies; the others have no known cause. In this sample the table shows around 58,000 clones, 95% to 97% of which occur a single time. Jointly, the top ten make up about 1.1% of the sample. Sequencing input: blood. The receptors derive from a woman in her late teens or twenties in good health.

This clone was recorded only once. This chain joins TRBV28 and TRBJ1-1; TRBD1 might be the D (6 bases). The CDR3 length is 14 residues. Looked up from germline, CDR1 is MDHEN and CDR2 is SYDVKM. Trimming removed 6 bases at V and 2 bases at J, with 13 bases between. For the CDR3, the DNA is TGTGCCAGCAGAACCCCAGGGGAAAACACTGAAGCTTTCTTT. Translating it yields CASRTPGENTEAFF.

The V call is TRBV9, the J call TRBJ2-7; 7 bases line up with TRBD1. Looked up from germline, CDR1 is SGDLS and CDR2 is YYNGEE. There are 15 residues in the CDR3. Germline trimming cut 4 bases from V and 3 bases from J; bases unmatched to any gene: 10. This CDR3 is CASSITGTAHYEQYF. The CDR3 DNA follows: TGTGCCAGCAGCATAACCGGGACAGCCCACTACGAGCAGTACTTC.

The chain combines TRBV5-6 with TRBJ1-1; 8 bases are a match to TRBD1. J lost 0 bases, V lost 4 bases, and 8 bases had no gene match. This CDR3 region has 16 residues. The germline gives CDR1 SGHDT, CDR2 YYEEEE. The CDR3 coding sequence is TGTGCCAGCAGCCTTCCGGGGACAGGCCTGAACACTGAAGCTTTCTTT. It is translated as CASSLPGTGLNTEAFF.

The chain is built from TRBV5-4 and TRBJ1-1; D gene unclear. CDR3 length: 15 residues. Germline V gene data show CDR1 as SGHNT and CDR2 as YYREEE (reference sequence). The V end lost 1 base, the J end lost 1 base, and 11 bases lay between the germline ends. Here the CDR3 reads CASSLFQMGNTEAFF. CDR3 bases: TGTGCCAGCAGCTTGTTTCAGATGGGGAACACTGAAGCTTTCTTT.

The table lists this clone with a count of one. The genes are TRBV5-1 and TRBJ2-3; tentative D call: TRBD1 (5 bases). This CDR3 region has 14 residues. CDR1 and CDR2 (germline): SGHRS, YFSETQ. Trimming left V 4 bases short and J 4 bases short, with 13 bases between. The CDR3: CASSQPLRADTQYF. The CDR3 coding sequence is TGCGCCAGCAGCCAGCCCCTCAGGGCAGATACGCAGTATTTT.

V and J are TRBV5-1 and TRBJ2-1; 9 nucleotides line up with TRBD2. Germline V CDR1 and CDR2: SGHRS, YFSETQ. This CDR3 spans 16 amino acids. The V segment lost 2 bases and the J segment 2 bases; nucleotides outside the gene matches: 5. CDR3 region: CASSFDLAGTYNEQFF. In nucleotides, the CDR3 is TGCGCCAGCAGCTTCGACCTAGCGGGGACCTACAATGAGCAGTTCTTC.

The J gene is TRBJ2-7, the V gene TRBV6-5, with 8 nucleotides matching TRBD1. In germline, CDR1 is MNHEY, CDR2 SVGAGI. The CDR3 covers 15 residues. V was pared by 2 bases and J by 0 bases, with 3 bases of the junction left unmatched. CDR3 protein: CASSYQGTGSYEQYF. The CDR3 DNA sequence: TGTGCCAGCAGTTACCAGGGGACAGGCTCCTACGAGCAGTACTTC.

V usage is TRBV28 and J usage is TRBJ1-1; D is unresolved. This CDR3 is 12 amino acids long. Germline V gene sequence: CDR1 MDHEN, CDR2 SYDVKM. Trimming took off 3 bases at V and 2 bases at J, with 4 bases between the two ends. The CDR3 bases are TGTGCCAGCAGTTTCCTTAACACTGAAGCTTTCTTT. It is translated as CASSFLNTEAFF.

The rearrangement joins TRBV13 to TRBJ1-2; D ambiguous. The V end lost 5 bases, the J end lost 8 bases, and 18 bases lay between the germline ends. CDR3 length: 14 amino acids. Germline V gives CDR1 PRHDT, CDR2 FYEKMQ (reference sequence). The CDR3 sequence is CASSVPGAMEGYTF. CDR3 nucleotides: TGTGCCAGCAGCGTGCCGGGAGCGATGGAGGGCTACACCTTC.

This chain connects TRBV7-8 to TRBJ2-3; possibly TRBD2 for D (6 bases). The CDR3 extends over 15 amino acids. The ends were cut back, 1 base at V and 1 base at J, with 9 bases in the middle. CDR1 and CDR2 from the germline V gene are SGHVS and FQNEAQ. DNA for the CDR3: TGTGCCAGCAGCTTAGGCGGGGCCGGCACAGATACGCAGTATTTT. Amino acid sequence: CASSLGGAGTDTQYF.

CDR3 bases: TGTGCCAGCAGGAGCAGGATCCAAGGGGGCTACACCTTC. Translation gives CASRSRIQGGYTF. The V call is TRBV12-3 or TRBV12-4, the J call TRBJ1-2, with D hard to call. The CDR3 consists of 13 residues. V lost 6 bases and J lost 8, with 16 bases in between.

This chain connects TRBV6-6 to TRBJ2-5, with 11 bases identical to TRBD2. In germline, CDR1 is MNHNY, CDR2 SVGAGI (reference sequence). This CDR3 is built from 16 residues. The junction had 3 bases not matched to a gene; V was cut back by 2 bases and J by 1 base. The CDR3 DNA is TGTGCCAGCAGTTACGAGGGACTAGCGGCCCAAGAGACCCAGTACTTC. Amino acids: CASSYEGLAAQETQYF.

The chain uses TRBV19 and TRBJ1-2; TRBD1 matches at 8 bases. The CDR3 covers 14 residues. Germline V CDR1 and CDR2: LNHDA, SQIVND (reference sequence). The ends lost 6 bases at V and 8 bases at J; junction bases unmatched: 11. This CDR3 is CASRLSMTGDGYTF. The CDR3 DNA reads TGTGCCAGTAGGCTCTCAATGACAGGGGACGGCTACACCTTC.

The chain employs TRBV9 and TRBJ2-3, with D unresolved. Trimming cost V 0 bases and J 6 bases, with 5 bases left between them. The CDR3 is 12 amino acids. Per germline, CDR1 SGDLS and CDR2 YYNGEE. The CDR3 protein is CASSVAGDTQYF. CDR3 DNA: TGTGCCAGCAGCGTAGCTGGGGATACGCAGTATTTT.

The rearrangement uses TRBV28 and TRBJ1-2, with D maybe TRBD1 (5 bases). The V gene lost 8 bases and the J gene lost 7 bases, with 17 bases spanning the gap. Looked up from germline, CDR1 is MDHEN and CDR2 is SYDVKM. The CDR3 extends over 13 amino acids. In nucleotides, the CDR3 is TGTGCCAGCCTAACGGGGCAGGGAGTTGGCTACACCTTC. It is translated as CASLTGQGVGYTF.

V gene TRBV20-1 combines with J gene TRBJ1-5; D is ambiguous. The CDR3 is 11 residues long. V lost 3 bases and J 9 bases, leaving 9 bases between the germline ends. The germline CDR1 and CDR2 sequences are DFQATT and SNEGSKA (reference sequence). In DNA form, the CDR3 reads TGCAGTGCTAGCCCTTGGGGGCCCCAGCATTTT. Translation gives CSASPWGPQHF.

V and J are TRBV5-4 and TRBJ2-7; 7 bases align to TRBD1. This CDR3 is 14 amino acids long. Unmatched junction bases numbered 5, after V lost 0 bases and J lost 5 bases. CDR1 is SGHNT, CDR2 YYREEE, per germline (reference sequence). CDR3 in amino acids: CASSLGQGLHEQYF. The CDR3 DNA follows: TGTGCCAGCAGCTTGGGACAGGGTCTCCACGAGCAGTACTTC.

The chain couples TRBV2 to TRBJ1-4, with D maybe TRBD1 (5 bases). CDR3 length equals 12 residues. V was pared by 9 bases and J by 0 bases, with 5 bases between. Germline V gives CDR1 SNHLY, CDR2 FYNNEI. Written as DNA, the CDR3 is TGTGCCAGGACAGCAACTAATGAAAAACTGTTTTTT. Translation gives CARTATNEKLFF.

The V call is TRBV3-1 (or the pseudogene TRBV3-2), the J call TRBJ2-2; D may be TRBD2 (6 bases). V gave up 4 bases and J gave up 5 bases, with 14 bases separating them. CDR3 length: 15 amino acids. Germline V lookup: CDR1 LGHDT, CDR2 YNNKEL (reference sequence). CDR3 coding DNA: TGTGCCAGCAGCCGTAGGAGGGTTGGGACCGGGGAGCTGTTTTTT. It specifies CASSRRRVGTGELFF.

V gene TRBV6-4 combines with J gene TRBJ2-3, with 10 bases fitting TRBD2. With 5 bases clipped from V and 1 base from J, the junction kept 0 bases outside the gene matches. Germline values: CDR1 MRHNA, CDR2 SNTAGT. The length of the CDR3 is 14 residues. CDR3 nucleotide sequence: TGTGCCAGCAGTCTAGCGGGGGGCACAGATACGCAGTATTTT. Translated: CASSLAGGTDTQYF.